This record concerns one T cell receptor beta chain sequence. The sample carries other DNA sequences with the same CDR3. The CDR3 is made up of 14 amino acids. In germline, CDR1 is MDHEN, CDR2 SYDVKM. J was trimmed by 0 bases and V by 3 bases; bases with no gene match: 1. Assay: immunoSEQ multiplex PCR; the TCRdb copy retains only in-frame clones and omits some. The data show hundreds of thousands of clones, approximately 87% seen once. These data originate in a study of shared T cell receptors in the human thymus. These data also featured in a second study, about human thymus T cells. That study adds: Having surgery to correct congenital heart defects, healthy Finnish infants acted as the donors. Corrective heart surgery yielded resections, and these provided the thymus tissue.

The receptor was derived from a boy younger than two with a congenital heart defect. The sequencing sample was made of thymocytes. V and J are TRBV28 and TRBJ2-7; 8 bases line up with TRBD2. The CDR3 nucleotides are TGTGCCAGCAGTTTTGCGGGAGGCTCCTACGAGCAGTACTTC. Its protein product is CASSFAGGSYEQYF.